The 27 T cell receptor beta chains below all came from one sample that was sequenced in a study of identical twins. One entry per CDR3 protein, called by TCRdb with MiXCR from the 5' RACE reads. The sample shows 240,000 or so distinct CDR3 sequences, roughly 7% of them seen only once. These same data were also listed under a study on yellow fever vaccine responses in identical twins.

Sequences were obtained from memory (CD45RO+) T cells sorted from blood. The receptors originated from a woman aged 18-35 years in good health.

This clonotype was counted only a few times. V is TRBV20-1 and J is TRBJ2-7; the D is unclear. This CDR3 contains 12 residues. Germline V gives CDR1 DFQATT, CDR2 SNEGSKA (reference sequence). V lost 1 base and J 2 bases, leaving 6 bases between the germline ends. The CDR3 spells CSARVSTYEQYF. The CDR3 nucleotides read TGCAGTGCTAGAGTAAGCACCTACGAGCAGTACTTC.

At least ten counts were recorded for this clonotype. The V gene is TRBV10-3, the J gene TRBJ1-5; no reliable D call. This CDR3 is 13 amino acids long. Germline V CDR1 and CDR2: ENHRY, SYGVKD. The V end was cut by 6 bases, the J end by 6 bases, with 12 bases between. Here the CDR3 DNA reads TGTGCCATCAGCAAGAACTGGGCTCAGCCCCAGCATTTT. Translation gives CAISKNWAQPQHF.

The table lists this clonotype with many counts. The rearrangement links TRBV5-1 to TRBJ2-1; maybe TRBD1 (7 bases). Germline V gene data show CDR1 as SGHRS and CDR2 as YFSETQ. This CDR3 comprises 17 residues. The V end was cut by 7 bases, the J end by 7 bases, with 27 bases between. DNA of the CDR3: TGCGCCAGCGCTCCAGGTCACGGGAGAGGGGGCGGAAATGAGCAGTTCTTC. Encoded protein: CASAPGHGRGGGNEQFF.

This clonotype was counted a few times. This chain links TRBV7-3 with TRBJ2-5; D is possibly TRBD2 (6 bases). Trimming left V 2 bases short and J 3 bases short, with 16 bases between. The germline V gene encodes CDR1 SGHTA and CDR2 FQGTGA. CDR3 length equals 16 residues. CDR3 in DNA: TGTGCCAGCAGCTTACTGGGCGGGACGGTTAAAGAGACCCAGTACTTC. Amino acid sequence: CASSLLGGTVKETQYF.

In its sample, this clonotype was seen once. The junction and the germline gene differ at one end; a read error may be behind it. This chain links TRBV6-2 or TRBV6-3 with TRBJ1-3; D is ambiguous. The CDR3 covers 15 residues. CDR1 is MNHEY and CDR2 is SVGEGT in the germline V gene. The CDR3 DNA is TGCGCCAGCAGTTACGCGCGAAGCTCTGGAAACACCATATATTTT. The encoded protein is CASSYARSSGNTIYF.

This clonotype appeared many times. This chain joins TRBV12-3 or TRBV12-4 and TRBJ2-2; 8 bases align to TRBD1. The CDR3 is made up of 15 amino acids. Losses at the gene ends were 6 bases for V and 0 bases for J; bases not matched to a gene: 3. The CDR3 is CASRGQGANTGELFF. The CDR3 DNA is TGTGCCAGCAGAGGACAGGGCGCGAACACCGGGGAGCTGTTTTTT.

This clonotype turned up a few times. The chain employs TRBV5-5 and TRBJ2-1; 10 positions agree with TRBD2. Germline V gives CDR1 SGHKS, CDR2 YYEKEE (reference sequence). The CDR3 contains 15 residues. The ends lost 6 bases at V and 4 bases at J; junction bases unmatched: 7. Here the CDR3 reads CASTRGLAEYNEQFF. The CDR3 DNA reads as TGTGCCAGCACCCGAGGACTAGCGGAATACAATGAGCAGTTCTTC.

This clonotype has a count of ten or more. The gene calls are TRBV5-1 and TRBJ2-1, with 11 positions matching TRBD1. The CDR3 contains 16 residues. The germline V gene has CDR1 SGHRS and CDR2 YFSETQ. Trimming at V came to 2 bases and at J to 8 bases, leaving 9 bases not matched to a gene. CDR3 nucleotides: TGCGCCAGCAGCTTACAACCGGGACAGGGGGTCGATGAGCAGTTCTTC. It specifies CASSLQPGQGVDEQFF.

J is TRBJ2-3 and V is TRBV15, with a weak D call TRBD2 (6 bases). The CDR3 runs 15 residues. The germline V and J ends were trimmed by 2 bases and 4 bases, with 13 bases remaining between them. Germline CDR1 reads LNHNV; CDR2 reads YYDKDF (reference sequence). The CDR3 here is CATSRRGGPADTQYF. The CDR3 nucleotides read TGTGCCACCAGCAGACGAGGAGGGCCCGCAGATACGCAGTATTTT.

The table lists this clonotype with many counts. The V and J genes are TRBV24-1 and TRBJ2-5; D may match TRBD1 or TRBD2 (5 bases each). Deletions cut 5 bases from V and 1 base from J, with 16 bases between. Germline CDR1 reads KGHDR; CDR2 reads SFDVKD. The CDR3 runs to 16 residues. The CDR3 here is CATSGGENVFQETQYF. The DNA of the CDR3 is TGTGCCACCAGTGGAGGGGAGAACGTATTCCAAGAGACCCAGTACTTC.

This clonotype was counted at least ten times. The gene calls are TRBV5-1 and TRBJ2-1, with TRBD2 matching 9 bases. This CDR3 is built from 16 residues. Unmatched junction bases numbered 8, after V lost 0 bases and J lost 7 bases. Germline lookup yields CDR1 SGHRS and CDR2 YFSETQ. The CDR3: CASSLGLAGYRNEQFF. CDR3 coding DNA: TGCGCCAGCAGCTTGGGTCTAGCGGGATATCGGAATGAGCAGTTCTTC.

J is TRBJ2-7 and V is TRBV6-1, with TRBD1 identical over 7 bases. The junction had 9 bases not matched to a gene; V was cut back by 5 bases and J by 2 bases. Per germline, CDR1 MNHNS and CDR2 SASEGT. This CDR3 has 15 residues. The CDR3 is CASSRQGAIPYEQYV. Written as DNA, the CDR3 is TGTGCCAGCAGTCGACAGGGCGCGATCCCCTACGAGCAGTACGTC.

The sample holds a few counts of this clonotype. Here the CDR3 reads CASSEILNNEQFF. CDR3 DNA sequence: TGTGCCAGCAGTGAGATACTAAACAATGAGCAGTTCTTC. This rearrangement joins TRBV2 to TRBJ2-1, with D unresolved. Germline lookup yields CDR1 SNHLY and CDR2 FYNNEI. The ends were cut back, 3 bases at V and 5 bases at J, with 8 bases in the middle. The CDR3 spans 13 residues.

Many counts were recorded for this clonotype. The V and J genes are TRBV5-1 and TRBJ2-3; D not resolved. The CDR3 is 15 amino acids. CDR1 SGHRS and CDR2 YFSETQ come from the germline V gene. V was clipped by 0 bases and J by 5 bases, with 13 bases between them. CDR3 nucleotides: TGCGCCAGCAGCTTGGCCTTCGTGGCGGAAGATACGCAGTATTTT. This gives the protein CASSLAFVAEDTQYF.

V usage is TRBV27 and J usage is TRBJ2-7, with D perhaps given as TRBD1 or TRBD2 (5 bases each). Trimming took off 8 bases at V and 2 bases at J, with 16 bases between the two ends. CDR1 and CDR2 (germline): MNHEY, SMNVEV (reference sequence). CDR3 length: 14 residues. The CDR3 sequence is CASRRRGGTYEQYF. The CDR3 region has the DNA TGTGCCAGCCGTCGCCGGGGCGGCACCTACGAGCAGTACTTC.

This clonotype was recorded many times. This CDR3 fails to terminate in the conserved phenylalanine or tryptophan, so it likely reflects a read error. No DNA is shown, since the ends of the CDR3 on it are uncertain; the CDR3 is the one TCRdb lists. V gene TRBV3-1 combines with J gene TRBJ1-1; the D call in the table, TRBD1, was not verified against the DNA. Germline V CDR1 and CDR2: LGHDT, YNNKEL (reference sequence). The CDR3 spans 11 residues, counting both ends. The CDR3 protein is CASSPCRAGVV.

This clonotype was counted many times. The J gene is TRBJ2-7, the V gene TRBV19; 7 bases agree with TRBD1. CDR3 length equals 14 residues. Germline V lookup: CDR1 LNHDA, CDR2 SQIVND (reference sequence). V trimming: 7 bases; J trimming: 4 bases; junction bases outside the gene matches: 10. In DNA form, the CDR3 reads TGTGCCAGTAAGGGGGCAGGGGGTGAGTACGAGCAGTACTTC. It specifies CASKGAGGEYEQYF. Filled out from reference TRBV19 and TRBJ2-7, the complete variable domain reads DGGITQSPKYLFRKEGQNVTLSCEQNLNHDAMYWYRQDPGQGLRLIYYSQIVNDFQKGDIAEGYSVSREKKESFPLTVTSAQKNPTAFYLCASKGAGGEYEQYFGPGTRLTVT.

In its sample, this clonotype was seen many times. The chain carries TRBV5-1 and TRBJ1-1; 10 bases match TRBD1. The junction had 6 bases not matched to a gene; V was cut back by 1 base and J by 3 bases. There are 16 residues in the CDR3. Germline CDR1 SGHRS, CDR2 YFSETQ. The CDR3, as DNA: TGCGCCAGCAGCTTGTACGGGACAGGGGAATACACTGAAGCTTTCTTT. Translating gives CASSLYGTGEYTEAFF. Using reference TRBV5-1 and TRBJ1-1 for the parts outside the CDR3, the full variable domain is KAGVTQTPRYLIKTRGQQVTLSCSPISGHRSVSWYQQTPGQGLQFLFEYFSETQRNKGNFPGRFSGRQFSNSRSEMNVSTLELGDSALYLCASSLYGTGEYTEAFFGQGTRLTVV.

This clonotype was seen a few times. This chain links TRBV12-3 or TRBV12-4 with TRBJ2-2; TRBD1 might be the D (6 bases). The CDR3 length is 14 residues. V was trimmed by 6 bases and J by 6 bases, leaving 14 bases between them. CDR3 loop: CASSLLGTSGELFF. CDR3 nucleotide sequence: TGTGCCAGCAGCTTGCTTGGGACATCCGGGGAGCTGTTTTTT.

This clonotype was observed a handful of times. V gene TRBV6-2 or TRBV6-3 combines with J gene TRBJ2-5; tentative D call: TRBD1 (6 bases). The germline V and J ends were trimmed by 0 bases and 4 bases, with 24 bases remaining between them. The germline V gene has CDR1 MNHEY and CDR2 SVGEGT. There are 19 residues in the CDR3. In DNA form, the CDR3 reads TGTGCCAGCAGTTACTCGCCCCATCAAGGGGGTCGGGTAACAGAGACCCAGTACTTC. It is translated as CASSYSPHQGGRVTETQYF.

There are many counts of this clonotype. V is TRBV15 and J is TRBJ2-4, with D perhaps assigned TRBD1 or TRBD2 (6 bases each). Germline V gene lookup returns CDR1 LNHNV and CDR2 YYDKDF (reference sequence). This CDR3 is built from 14 residues. V was pared by 8 bases and J by 0 bases, with 11 bases between. CDR3 DNA: TGTGCCACCGAGGGGGACTTAGCCAAAAACATTCAGTACTTC. Its translation is CATEGDLAKNIQYF.

This clonotype was seen ten or more times. The chain is built from TRBV4-2 and TRBJ1-1, with 7 nucleotides matching TRBD1. Germline V lookup: CDR1 LGHNA, CDR2 YNFKEQ. The CDR3 length is 16 residues. V was clipped by 0 bases and J by 1 base; unmatched bases: 5. CDR3 region: CASSQETGRENTEAFF. CDR3 nucleotides: TGTGCCAGCAGCCAAGAGACAGGGAGGGAGAACACTGAAGCTTTCTTT.

This clonotype was seen a handful of times. The gene calls are TRBV3-1 and TRBJ2-1; 9 positions agree with TRBD2. The CDR3 contains 19 residues. CDR1 is LGHDT and CDR2 is YNNKEL in the germline V gene (reference sequence). Trimming took 4 bases from V and 7 from J; bases not matched to a gene: 20. Here the CDR3 DNA reads TGTGCCAGCAGCCCAGACGCCCCCTCCTTAGCGGGGGTGGGGAATGAGCAGTTCTTC. This encodes CASSPDAPSLAGVGNEQFF.

This clonotype was seen only a few times. This chain uses TRBV2 with TRBJ2-1; possibly TRBD2 for D (6 bases). The germline V and J ends were trimmed by 7 bases and 13 bases, with 14 bases remaining between them. The CDR3 spans 11 residues. Germline V gene lookup returns CDR1 SNHLY and CDR2 FYNNEI. The CDR3 protein is CASTVGGPQFF. The DNA of the CDR3 is TGTGCCAGCACGGTTGGAGGGCCACAGTTCTTC.

The chain employs TRBV7-3 and TRBJ1-3, with D unclear. In germline, CDR1 is SGHTA, CDR2 FQGTGA. Trimming shortened V by 4 bases and J by 4 bases, and 8 bases separated the two germline ends. CDR3 length equals 13 residues. CDR3: CASSSQRGNTIYF. The CDR3 nucleotides are TGTGCCAGCAGCTCGCAGCGGGGAAACACCATATATTTT.

Here the CDR3 reads CASSQGFGGASNTQYF. The CDR3 DNA reads as TGTGCCAGCAGCCAAGGGTTCGGGGGGGCCTCCAATACGCAGTATTTT. The rearrangement uses TRBV3-1 and TRBJ2-3, with TRBD2 matching over 8 bases. This CDR3 contains 16 residues. V trimming: 1 base; J trimming: 7 bases; junction bases outside the gene matches: 10. CDR1 and CDR2 from the germline V gene are LGHDT and YNNKEL (reference sequence).

The chain is built from TRBV2 and TRBJ2-7; unclear D gene. Germline CDR1 and CDR2: SNHLY and FYNNEI. Trimming stripped 4 bases from V and 2 bases from J, with 9 bases between. The CDR3 extends over 13 amino acids. CDR3 sequence (DNA): TGTGCCAGCAGTGGAACTGGGACCTACGAGCAGTACTTC. Translated, it gives CASSGTGTYEQYF. Filled out from reference TRBV2 and TRBJ2-7, the complete variable domain reads EPEVTQTPSHQVTQMGQEVILRCVPISNHLYFYWYRQILGQKVEFLVSFYNNEISEKSEIFDDQFSVERPDGSNFTLKIRSTKLEDSAMYFCASSGTGTYEQYFGPGTRLTVT.